The 16 T cell receptor beta chains below all came from one sample that was sequenced in a study of T cell responses to AZD1222 COVID-19 vaccine. TCRdb keeps only in-frame clones here, not all; method: immunoSEQ multiplex PCR. Among 240,000 or so clones, approximately 95% were seen once, and the ten largest hold 0.55%. This specimen consisted of peripheral blood, obtained on day 0 of AZD1222 vaccination. Receptors originate from an adult in good health.

V usage is TRBV30 and J usage is TRBJ1-1, with D tentatively TRBD1 (5 bases). This CDR3 is built from 11 residues. Germline CDR1 and CDR2: GTSNPN and SVGIG (reference sequence). V gave up 3 bases and J gave up 7 bases, with 9 bases separating them. The CDR3 DNA reads TGTGCCTGGAGACGGGGGGTTGAAGCTTTCTTT. Protein sequence: CAWRRGVEAFF.

The DNA of the CDR3 is TGCGCCAGCAGCTTAAGCGGGGATACGCAGTATTTT. Protein product: CASSLSGDTQYF. The chain is built from TRBV5-1 and TRBJ2-3; tentatively, D is TRBD2 (6 bases). CDR3 length equals 12 residues. The V end was cut by 2 bases, the J end by 6 bases, with 7 bases between. Germline values: CDR1 SGHRS, CDR2 YFSETQ.

The chain links TRBV21-1 to TRBJ2-7; TRBD1, the table's D call, lacks a check against the DNA. TRBV21-1 represents a pseudogene. The CDR3 runs 14 residues. CDR3 nucleotides: TGTGCCAGCAGGAAATTCAGGGGGGCCTACGAGCAGTACTTC. This encodes CASRKFRGAYEQYF.

The chain joins TRBV4-3 to TRBJ2-7, with TRBD1 matching 7 bases. The CDR3 contains 15 residues. The germline V gene encodes CDR1 LGHNA and CDR2 YSLEER. Trimming took 1 base from V and 3 from J; bases not matched to a gene: 6. Written as DNA, the CDR3 is TGCGCCAGCAGCCAAGGCGCAGGGGGTTACTACGAGCAGTACTTC. Translating gives CASSQGAGGYYEQYF.

This clone is a singleton in its sample. The rearrangement uses TRBV2 and TRBJ1-1, with 8 bases fitting TRBD1. Germline loops: CDR1 SNHLY, CDR2 FYNNEI. V gave up 3 bases and J gave up 1 base; unmatched junction bases: 4. The CDR3 loop spans 15 amino acids. The CDR3 is CASSDRGQGNTEAFF. CDR3 coding DNA: TGTGCCAGCAGTGACAGGGGGCAAGGGAACACTGAAGCTTTCTTT. Full variable domain (rest looked up from reference TRBV2 and TRBJ1-1): EPEVTQTPSHQVTQMGQEVILRCVPISNHLYFYWYRQILGQKVEFLVSFYNNEISEKSEIFDDQFSVERPDGSNFTLKIRSTKLEDSAMYFCASSDRGQGNTEAFFGQGTRLTVV.

The CDR3 is CASRSTAINYGYTF. The CDR3 DNA reads TGTGCCAGTAGATCGACAGCGATTAACTATGGCTACACCTTC. The rearrangement uses TRBV19 and TRBJ1-2; D is perhaps TRBD1 (5 bases). The V gene's germline CDR1 is LNHDA and CDR2 SQIVND (reference sequence). The ends were cut back, 6 bases at V and 1 base at J, with 12 bases in the middle. The CDR3 totals 14 residues. Full variable domain (remainder filled in from reference TRBV19 and TRBJ1-2): DGGITQSPKYLFRKEGQNVTLSCEQNLNHDAMYWYRQDPGQGLRLIYYSQIVNDFQKGDIAEGYSVSREKKESFPLTVTSAQKNPTAFYLCASRSTAINYGYTFGSGTRLTVV.

The chain recombines TRBV11-2 with TRBJ1-2; D remains unclear. Germline loops: CDR1 SGHAT, CDR2 FQNNGV. The V end lost 5 bases, the J end lost 3 bases, and 16 bases lay between the germline ends. The CDR3 runs 15 residues. The DNA of the CDR3 is TGTGCCAGCAGCGTTGACCTGAGGAACTACTATGGCTACACCTTC. Amino acids: CASSVDLRNYYGYTF.

CDR3 amino acids: CASSNGPGGNQPQHF. CDR3 in DNA: TGTGCCAGCAGTAACGGACCCGGAGGTAATCAGCCCCAGCATTTT. The J gene is TRBJ1-5, the V gene TRBV2; unclear D gene. V shed 5 bases and J shed 4 bases, with 15 bases lying between them. Per the germline V gene, CDR1 is SNHLY and CDR2 is FYNNEI. The CDR3 covers 15 residues.

The gene calls are TRBV18 and TRBJ2-7; 9 nucleotides agree with TRBD2. Germline CDR1 is KGHSH and CDR2 is LQKENI. The V gene end was trimmed by 3 bases and the J gene end by 3 bases; junction bases not matched to a gene: 3. The CDR3 totals 14 residues. The CDR3 region is CASSPGTSNYEQYF. The CDR3 region has the DNA TGTGCCAGCTCACCTGGGACTAGCAACTACGAGCAGTACTTC.

The chain employs TRBV3-1 (or the pseudogene TRBV3-2) and TRBJ2-5; D is ambiguous. Germline V gives CDR1 LGHDT, CDR2 YNNKEL (reference sequence). V lost 1 base to trimming and J lost 4 bases, with 13 bases between them. The length of the CDR3 is 15 residues. CDR3 amino acids: CASSQAGVEAETQYF. The CDR3 DNA is TGTGCCAGCAGCCAAGCTGGAGTTGAGGCAGAGACCCAGTACTTC.

This chain links TRBV19 with TRBJ1-1, with D tentatively TRBD1 (5 bases). CDR1 is LNHDA, CDR2 SQIVND, per germline (reference sequence). Between the trimmed V and J ends, which lost 2 bases and 4 bases, there was a span of 8 bases. This CDR3 has 13 amino acids. The CDR3 DNA sequence: TGTGCCAGTAGTATAAGGGGCGCCACTGAAGCTTTCTTT. It translates to CASSIRGATEAFF.

The J gene is TRBJ1-6, the V gene TRBV10-1, with no clear D. Germline V gene data show CDR1 as WNHNN and CDR2 as SYGVQD (reference sequence). This CDR3 is built from 12 residues. V lost 0 bases to trimming and J lost 10 bases, with 4 bases between them. The CDR3 spells CASSESNSPLHF. As DNA, the CDR3 is TGCGCCAGCAGTGAGTCGAACTCACCCCTCCACTTT.

This clone was counted a single time. The junction and the germline gene differ at one end; a read error may be behind it. This chain uses TRBV5-4 with TRBJ1-1, with D possibly being TRBD1 (6 bases). Germline-derived CDR1 and CDR2 are SGHNT and YYREEE (reference sequence). This CDR3 is built from 13 residues. CDR3 residues: CASRLDRNTEAFF. CDR3 bases: TGTGCCAGCAGATTGGACAGGAACACTGAAGCTTTCTTT.

This clone has a single count. The rearrangement joins TRBV11-2 to TRBJ2-2, with D perhaps TRBD1 or TRBD2 (5 bases each). The germline V and J ends were trimmed by 3 bases and 10 bases, with 9 bases remaining between them. The CDR3 has 12 residues. Per germline, CDR1 SGHAT and CDR2 FQNNGV. In DNA, the CDR3 is TGTGCCAGCAGCTTGGGACCACCGGAGCTGTTTTTT. Its translation: CASSLGPPELFF.

Here the CDR3 DNA reads TGTGCCAGCAGCTTAGGGGCAGTTAGCTATGGCTACACCTTC. This translates into CASSLGAVSYGYTF. The chain combines TRBV7-9 with TRBJ1-2; no clear D gene. The V gene's germline CDR1 is SEHNR and CDR2 FQNEAQ (reference sequence). Trimming cost V 1 base and J 4 bases, with 10 bases left between them. The CDR3 length is 14 residues.

The DNA for the CDR3 is TGTGCCAGCAGCCAATTGTCTAGCGGAAGCACAGATACGCAGTATTTT. Translated, it gives CASSQLSSGSTDTQYF. The rearrangement links TRBV3-1 (or the pseudogene TRBV3-2) to TRBJ2-3; 7 nucleotides line up with TRBD2. The CDR3 covers 16 residues. Germline trimming cut 2 bases from V and 0 bases from J; bases unmatched to any gene: 5. Germline lookup yields CDR1 LGHDT and CDR2 YNNKEL (reference sequence).